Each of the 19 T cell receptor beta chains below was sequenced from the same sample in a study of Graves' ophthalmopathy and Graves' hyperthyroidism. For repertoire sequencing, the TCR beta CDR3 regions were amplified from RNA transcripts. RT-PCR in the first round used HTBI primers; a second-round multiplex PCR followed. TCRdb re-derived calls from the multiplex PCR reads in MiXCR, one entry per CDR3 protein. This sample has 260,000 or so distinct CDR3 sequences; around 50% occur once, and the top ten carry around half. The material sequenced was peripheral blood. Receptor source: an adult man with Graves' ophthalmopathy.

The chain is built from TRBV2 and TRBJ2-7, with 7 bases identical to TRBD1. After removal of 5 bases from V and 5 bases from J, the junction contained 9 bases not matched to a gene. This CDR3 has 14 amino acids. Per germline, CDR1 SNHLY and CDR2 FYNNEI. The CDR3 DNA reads TGTGCCAGCAGTCGACAGGGAAATCGGGACGAGCAGTACTTC. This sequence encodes CASSRQGNRDEQYF.

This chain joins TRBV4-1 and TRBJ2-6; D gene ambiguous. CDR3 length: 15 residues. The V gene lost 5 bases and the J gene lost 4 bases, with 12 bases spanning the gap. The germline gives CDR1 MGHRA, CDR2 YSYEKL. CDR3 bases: TGCGCCAGCAGCGAATTTGGAGCCGGGGCCAACGTCCTGACTTTC. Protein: CASSEFGAGANVLTF.

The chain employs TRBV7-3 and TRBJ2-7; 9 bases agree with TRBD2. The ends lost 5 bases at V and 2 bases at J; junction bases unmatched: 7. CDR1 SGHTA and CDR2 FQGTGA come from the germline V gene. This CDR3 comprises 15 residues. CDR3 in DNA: TGTGCCAGCAGCGATAGCGGGGGCTCAACCTACGAGCAGTACTTC. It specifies CASSDSGGSTYEQYF.

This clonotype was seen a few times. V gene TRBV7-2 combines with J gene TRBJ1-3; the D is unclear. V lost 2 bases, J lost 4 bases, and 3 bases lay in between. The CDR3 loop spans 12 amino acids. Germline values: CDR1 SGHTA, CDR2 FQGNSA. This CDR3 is CASSLMGNTIYF. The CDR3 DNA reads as TGTGCCAGCAGCTTAATGGGAAACACCATATATTTT.

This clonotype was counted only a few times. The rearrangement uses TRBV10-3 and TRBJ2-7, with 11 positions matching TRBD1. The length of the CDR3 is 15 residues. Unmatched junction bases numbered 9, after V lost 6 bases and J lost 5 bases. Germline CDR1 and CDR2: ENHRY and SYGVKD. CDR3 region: CAISREGTGGNEQYF. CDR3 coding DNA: TGTGCCATCAGCCGAGAGGGGACAGGGGGGAACGAGCAGTACTTC.

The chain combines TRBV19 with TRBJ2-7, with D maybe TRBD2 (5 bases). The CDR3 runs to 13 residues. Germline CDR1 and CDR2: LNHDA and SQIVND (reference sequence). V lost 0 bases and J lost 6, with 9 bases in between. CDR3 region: CASSIDPGSEQYF. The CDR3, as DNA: TGTGCCAGTAGTATAGATCCGGGGAGCGAGCAGTACTTC.

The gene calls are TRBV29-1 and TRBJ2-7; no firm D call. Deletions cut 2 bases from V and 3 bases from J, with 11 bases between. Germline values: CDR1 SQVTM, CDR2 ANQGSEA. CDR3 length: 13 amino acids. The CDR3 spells CSVEIGQSYEQYF. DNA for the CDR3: TGCAGCGTTGAAATCGGCCAGAGCTACGAGCAGTACTTC.

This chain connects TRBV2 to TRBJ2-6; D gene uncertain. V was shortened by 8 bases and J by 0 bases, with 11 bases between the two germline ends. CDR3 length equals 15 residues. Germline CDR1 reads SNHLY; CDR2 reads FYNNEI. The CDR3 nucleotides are TGTGCCAGCTCACTTTCGGACTCTGGGGCCAACGTCCTGACTTTC. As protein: CASSLSDSGANVLTF.

The CDR3, as DNA: TGTGCCAGTAAGGGGCCGAGGACAGATACGCAGTATTTT. Amino acids: CASKGPRTDTQYF. This sequence joins TRBV19 and TRBJ2-3, with D possibly matching TRBD1 (5 bases). The V end was cut by 7 bases, the J end by 3 bases, with 11 bases between. The CDR3 runs to 13 residues. Germline CDR1 reads LNHDA; CDR2 reads SQIVND (reference sequence).

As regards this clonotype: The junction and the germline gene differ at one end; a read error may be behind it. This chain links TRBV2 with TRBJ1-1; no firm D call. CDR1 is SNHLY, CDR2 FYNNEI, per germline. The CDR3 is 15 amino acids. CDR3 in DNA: TGTGCCAGCAGTGAAAATAGGCCGCCCCGAACTGAAGCTCTCTTT. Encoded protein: CASSENRPPRTEALF.

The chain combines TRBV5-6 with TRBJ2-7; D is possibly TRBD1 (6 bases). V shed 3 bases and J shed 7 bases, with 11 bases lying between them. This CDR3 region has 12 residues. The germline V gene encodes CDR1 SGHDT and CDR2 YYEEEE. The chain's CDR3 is CASSSRRGEQYF. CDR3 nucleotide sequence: TGTGCCAGCAGCTCTCGTAGGGGGGAGCAGTACTTC.

The CDR3 DNA follows: TGTGCCACCAAGGACAGGGGGCGGGGCGCGGCTCAGCCCCAGCATTTT. It translates to CATKDRGRGAAQPQHF. V is TRBV15 and J is TRBJ1-5; TRBD1 matches at 11 bases. The germline CDR1 and CDR2 sequences are LNHNV and YYDKDF (reference sequence). Trimming cost V 7 bases and J 6 bases; bases outside gene matches: 11. This CDR3 spans 16 amino acids.

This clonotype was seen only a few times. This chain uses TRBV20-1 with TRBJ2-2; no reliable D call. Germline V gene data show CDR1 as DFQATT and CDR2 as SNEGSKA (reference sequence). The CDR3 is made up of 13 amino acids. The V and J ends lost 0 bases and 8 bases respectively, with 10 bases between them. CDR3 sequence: CSARDLGPGELFF. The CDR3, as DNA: TGCAGTGCTAGAGATCTTGGACCTGGGGAGCTGTTTTTT.

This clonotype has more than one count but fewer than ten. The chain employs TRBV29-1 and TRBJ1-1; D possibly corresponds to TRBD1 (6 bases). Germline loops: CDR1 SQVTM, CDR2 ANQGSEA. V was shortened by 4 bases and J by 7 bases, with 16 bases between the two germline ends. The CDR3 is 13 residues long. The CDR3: CSVGKRGDGEAFF. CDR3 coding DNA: TGCAGCGTTGGAAAGAGGGGGGACGGTGAAGCTTTCTTT.

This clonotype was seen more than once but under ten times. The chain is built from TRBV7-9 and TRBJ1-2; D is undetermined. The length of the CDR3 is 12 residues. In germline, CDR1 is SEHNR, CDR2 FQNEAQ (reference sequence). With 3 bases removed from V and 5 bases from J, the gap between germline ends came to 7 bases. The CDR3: CASSFPLYGYTF. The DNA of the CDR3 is TGTGCCAGCAGCTTTCCTTTATATGGCTACACCTTC.

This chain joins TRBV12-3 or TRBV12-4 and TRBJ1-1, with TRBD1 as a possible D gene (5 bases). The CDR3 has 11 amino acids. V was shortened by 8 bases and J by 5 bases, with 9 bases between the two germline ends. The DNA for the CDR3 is TGTGCCAGCCGCTGGGGGACTGAAGCTTTCTTT. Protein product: CASRWGTEAFF.

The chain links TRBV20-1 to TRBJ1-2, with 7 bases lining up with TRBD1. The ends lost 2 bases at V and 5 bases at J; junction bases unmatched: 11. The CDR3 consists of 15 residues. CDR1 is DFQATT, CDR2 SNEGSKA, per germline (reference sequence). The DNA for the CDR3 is TGCAGTGCTAGACGCTTTGGGCAGGGGGATTATGGCTACACCTTC. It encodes CSARRFGQGDYGYTF.

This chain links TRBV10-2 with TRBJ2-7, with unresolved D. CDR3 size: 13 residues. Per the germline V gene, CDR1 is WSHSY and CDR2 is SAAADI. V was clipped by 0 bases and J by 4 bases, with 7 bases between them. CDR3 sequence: CASSESGVYEQYF. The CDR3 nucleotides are TGCGCCAGCAGTGAGTCGGGCGTTTACGAGCAGTACTTC.

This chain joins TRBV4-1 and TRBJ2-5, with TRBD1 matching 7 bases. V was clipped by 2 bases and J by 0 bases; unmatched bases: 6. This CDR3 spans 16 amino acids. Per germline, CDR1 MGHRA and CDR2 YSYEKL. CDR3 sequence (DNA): TGCGCCAGCAGCCAAACCGGGACAGTATACCAAGAGACCCAGTACTTC. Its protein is CASSQTGTVYQETQYF.